The 4 T cell receptor beta chains in this list originate from one sample, sequenced in a study of T cell repertoires in cytomegalovirus infection. These receptors lack a known antigen. TCRdb processed the reads anew with MiXCR; each CDR3 protein has one entry. The sample contains 95,000 to 150,000 distinct CDR3 sequences, approximately 30% of which appear only once. The sample consisted of CD8+ T cells from cultured PBMCs, taken from culture after CMV antigen stimulation. These receptors came from a human donor in good health (CMV status not recorded). Some clones in this sample may be carry-over from other donors' samples.

This clonotype occurred a few times. The rearrangement joins TRBV12-3 or TRBV12-4 to TRBJ2-5; tentative D call: TRBD1 (5 bases). The CDR3 is 13 residues long. The V end lost 6 bases, the J end lost 5 bases, and 13 bases lay between the germline ends. CDR3 sequence reads: CASSQGNLETQYF. CDR3 nucleotides: TGTGCCAGCAGCCAGGGAAACTTGGAGACCCAGTACTTC.

The chain is built from TRBV7-6 and TRBJ2-7, with D possibly being TRBD1 or TRBD2 (5 bases each). Germline V gene data show CDR1 as SGHVS and CDR2 as FNYEAQ. V shed 1 base and J shed 6 bases, with 19 bases lying between them. This CDR3 contains 16 residues. The CDR3 loop reads CASSLVIQADRGEQYF. The CDR3 DNA sequence: TGTGCCAGCAGCTTAGTAATACAGGCCGATCGGGGCGAGCAGTACTTC.

There are a few counts of this clonotype. The J gene is TRBJ2-7, the V gene TRBV7-2; maybe TRBD1 (5 bases). V gave up 1 base and J gave up 4 bases, with 26 bases separating them. Germline V CDR1 and CDR2: SGHTA, FQGNSA. This CDR3 comprises 19 residues. The CDR3 nucleotides read TGTGCCAGCAGCTTAGGGGGCCTGTTACGCGGCGGATTAGGGTACGAGCAGTACTTC. Translating it yields CASSLGGLLRGGLGYEQYF.

A few counts support this clonotype. V and J are TRBV7-2 and TRBJ1-2; D is unresolved. The germline V gene encodes CDR1 SGHTA and CDR2 FQGNSA. V lost 5 bases, J lost 5 bases, and 18 bases lay in between. This CDR3 has 15 amino acids. The CDR3 protein is CASSETDADLYGYTF. CDR3 DNA: TGTGCCAGCAGCGAAACGGACGCAGATTTATATGGCTACACCTTC.